This is a list of T cell receptor beta chains from one sample in a study of shared clonotypes between healthy human individuals. The repertoire was sequenced with immunoSEQ multiplex PCR; TCRdb's copy has only in-frame clones and lacks some. This sample carries 1 million to 1.2 million clones, around three quarters of them seen once, and the ten largest clones take more than 0.85%. Sequencing was performed on memory CD4+ T cells from PBMCs. These receptor sequences come from a man aged 18 to 29 in good health. Some clones in this sample may be carry-over from other donors' samples. The CDR3 runs from the conserved cysteine through the conserved F or W. The order of the fields is D gene, J gene, clone size, V gene, CDR3 protein, CDR3 DNA. The D gene is left open where the match is weak. Size is stated for part of the rows, as once, few or many counts, or as a class when the clone is expanded.

TRBD1 | TRBJ2-3 | . | TRBV18 | CASSPQGTGSDTQYF | TGTGCCAGCTCACCGCAGGGGACAGGGTCAGATACGCAGTATTTT
TRBD1 | TRBJ2-7 | . | TRBV5-1 | CASSLRQGAYEQYF | TGCGCCAGCAGCTTGAGACAGGGGGCTTACGAGCAGTACTTC
. | TRBJ2-1 | . | TRBV7-3 | CASTEPGDEQFF | TGTGCCAGCACCGAACCAGGGGATGAGCAGTTCTTC
. | TRBJ2-7 | once | TRBV19 | CASSEEAEGYEQYF | TGTGCCAGTAGTGAGGAAGCGGAAGGCTACGAGCAGTACTTC
. | TRBJ2-7 | once | TRBV28 | CASSLGGRNSYEQYF | TGTGCCAGCAGTTTAGGAGGGAGGAACTCCTACGAGCAGTACTTC
. | TRBJ1-5 | . | TRBV5-1 | CASSLGVEGYQPQHF | TGCGCCAGCAGCTTGGGGGTAGAGGGTTACCAGCCCCAGCATTTT
. | TRBJ2-1 | . | TRBV5-1 | CASRTSSSYNEQFF | TGCGCCAGCAGGACATCTAGCTCCTACAATGAGCAGTTCTTC
TRBD2 | TRBJ2-5 | . | TRBV6-1 | CASRLAGSSETQYF | TGTGCCAGCCGGCTAGCGGGTTCTTCAGAGACCCAGTACTTC
. | TRBJ1-2 | . | TRBV7-2 | CASSLVWRTDGYTF | TGTGCCAGCAGCTTAGTCTGGCGGACGGATGGCTACACCTTC
. | TRBJ2-2 | . | TRBV28 | CASEFLANTGELFF | TGTGCCAGCGAGTTCTTAGCCAACACCGGGGAGCTGTTTTTT
. | TRBJ1-6 | . | TRBV5-1 | CASSPASPGSPLHF | TGCGCCAGCAGCCCGGCCTCTCCGGGGTCACCCCTCCACTTT
. | TRBJ2-4 | . | TRBV10-3 | CAISVSQGGAKNIQYF | TGTGCCATCAGTGTCTCACAGGGAGGTGCCAAAAACATTCAGTACTTC
. | TRBJ2-3 | . | TRBV7-3 | CASSLNPGSNTDTQYF | TGTGCCAGCAGCTTAAATCCCGGGAGTAACACAGATACGCAGTATTTT
TRBD1 | TRBJ1-5 | . | TRBV25-1 | CASSESGGNQPQHF | TGTGCCAGCAGTGAATCAGGGGGTAATCAGCCCCAGCATTTT
. | TRBJ2-5 | . | TRBV27 | CASSWTALQETQYF | TGTGCCAGCAGTTGGACAGCGCTTCAAGAGACCCAGTACTTC
. | TRBJ2-5 | . | TRBV7-8 | CASSHTETQYF | TGTGCCAGCAGCCACACGGAGACCCAGTACTTC
. | TRBJ1-5 | . | TRBV2 | CASRRDRFGNQPQHF | TGTGCCAGCAGGAGGGATCGATTCGGCAATCAGCCCCAGCATTTT
TRBD1 | TRBJ2-6 | . | TRBV9 | CASSVGSGGSSGANVLTF | TGTGCCAGCAGCGTGGGGTCAGGGGGCTCTTCTGGGGCCAACGTCCTGACTTTC
. | TRBJ1-1 | many | TRBV21-1 | CASRQGAGETEAFF | TGTGCCAGCAGACAGGGGGCCGGGGAAACTGAAGCTTTCTTT
TRBD1 | TRBJ1-2 | . | TRBV6-1 | CASSHTGGRGYGYTF | TGTGCCAGCAGCCATACAGGGGGCCGGGGCTATGGCTACACCTTC
. | TRBJ2-3 | once | TRBV25-1 | CASSEGGRTDTQYF | TGTGCCAGCAGTGAAGGGGGTCGCACAGATACGCAGTATTTT
. | TRBJ1-2 | . | TRBV5-1 | CASSLEGFRAYGYTF | TGCGCCAGCAGCTTGGAAGGTTTCAGGGCCTATGGCTACACCTTC
. | TRBJ1-1 | . | TRBV7-2 | CASSWGWGGGTEAFF | TGTGCCAGCAGCTGGGGCTGGGGGGGTGGCACTGAAGCTTTCTTT
. | TRBJ2-2 | . | TRBV7-3 | CASSLRAGTGELFF | TGTGCCAGCAGCTTAAGGGCGGGCACCGGGGAGCTGTTTTTT
. | TRBJ2-1 | . | TRBV7-2 | CASSLGATQFF | TGTGCCAGCAGCTTAGGTGCGACCCAGTTCTTC
TRBD1 | TRBJ2-5 | . | TRBV2 | CASQQGSGETQYF | TGTGCCAGCCAACAGGGGTCTGGGGAGACCCAGTACTTC
. | TRBJ2-5 | once | TRBV5-1 | CASSLERLKTQYF | TGCGCCAGCAGCCTAGAGCGACTGAAGACCCAGTACTTC
TRBD2 | TRBJ2-1 | . | TRBV5-1 | CASSRSGTSGDEQFF | TGCGCCAGCAGCCGATCCGGGACTAGCGGGGATGAGCAGTTCTTC
. | TRBJ1-4 | . | TRBV7-9 | CASSLHRIGRAATNEKLFF | TGTGCCAGCAGCTTACACCGAATCGGGAGGGCTGCAACTAATGAAAAACTGTTTTTT
TRBD2 | TRBJ2-2 | few | TRBV11-2 | CASSLRLAGGSDTGELFF | TGTGCCAGCAGCCTCAGACTAGCGGGAGGTTCGGACACCGGGGAGCTGTTTTTT
. | TRBJ2-3 | . | TRBV5-1 | CASSLLGVDTQYF | TGCGCCAGCAGCTTGTTGGGGGTCGATACGCAGTATTTT
. | TRBJ2-7 | . | TRBV5-6 | CASSFGTTSYEQYF | TGTGCCAGCAGCTTTGGGACAACCTCCTACGAGCAGTACTTC
. | TRBJ2-7 | . | TRBV11-3 | CASSLQGGYEQYF | TGTGCCAGCAGCTTACAGGGCGGCTACGAGCAGTACTTC
. | TRBJ2-7 | . | TRBV18 | CASSRDGSSYEQYF | TGTGCCAGCTCCCGGGACGGGAGCTCCTACGAGCAGTACTTC
. | TRBJ2-1 | . | TRBV5-1 | CASSLTGYNEQFF | TGCGCCAGCAGCTTGACAGGATACAATGAGCAGTTCTTC
. | TRBJ2-1 | . | TRBV7-3 | CASSTVGGNEQFF | TGTGCCAGCAGCACGGTGGGAGGCAATGAGCAGTTCTTC
. | TRBJ2-5 | . | TRBV20-1 | CSARRGETQYF | TGCAGTGCCCGACGGGGGGAGACCCAGTACTTC
. | TRBJ1-1 | . | TRBV5-6 | CASTRLGLEAFF | TGTGCCAGCACCAGATTGGGACTGGAAGCTTTCTTT
TRBD1 | TRBJ1-5 | . | TRBV27 | CASSPQGARQPQHF | TGTGCCAGCAGTCCACAGGGGGCGAGGCAGCCCCAGCATTTT
TRBD1 | TRBJ1-5 | once | TRBV7-8 | CASSLGQGFNQPQHF | TGTGCCAGCAGCTTGGGACAGGGGTTTAATCAGCCCCAGCATTTT
TRBD1 | TRBJ1-1 | . | TRBV19 | CASRDRITEAFF | TGTGCCAGCCGGGACAGGATCACTGAAGCTTTCTTT
TRBD2 | TRBJ2-2 | few | TRBV7-2 | CASSTSGRYSGELFF | TGTGCCAGCAGCACTAGCGGGAGGTACAGCGGGGAGCTGTTTTTT
. | TRBJ1-5 | . | TRBV28 | CASSVPDQPQHF | TGTGCCAGCAGTGTGCCAGATCAGCCCCAGCATTTT
TRBD2 | TRBJ2-4 | . | TRBV4-1 | CASSQDLGLAGGRAKNIQYF | TGCGCCAGCAGCCAAGATTTGGGACTAGCGGGAGGGCGGGCCAAAAACATTCAGTACTTC
TRBD1 | TRBJ2-3 | . | TRBV2 | CASSGQGAGTDTQYF | TGTGCCAGCAGTGGACAGGGGGCTGGCACAGATACGCAGTATTTT
. | TRBJ1-1 | . | TRBV2 | CASSEVEAFF | TGTGCCAGCAGTGAGGTTGAAGCTTTCTTT
. | TRBJ1-2 | once | TRBV11-2 | CASSLGAVYGYTF | TGTGCCAGCAGCTTAGGGGCAGTCTATGGCTACACCTTC
TRBD1 | TRBJ1-2 | . | TRBV6-4 | CASRIDREWGGYTF | TGTGCCAGCAGGATTGACAGGGAGTGGGGTGGCTACACCTTC
TRBD1 | TRBJ1-1 | few | TRBV20-1 | CSADRAEKAFF | TGCAGTGCTGACAGGGCAGAGAAAGCTTTCTTT
TRBD1 | TRBJ2-3 | . | TRBV7-9 | CASSLGQGVTDTQYF | TGTGCCAGCAGCTTAGGACAGGGAGTTACAGATACGCAGTATTTT
TRBD2 | TRBJ2-4 | . | TRBV7-2 | CASSLASGRASGIQYF | TGTGCCAGCAGCTTAGCCAGCGGGAGGGCCTCGGGCATTCAGTACTTC
. | TRBJ1-2 | . | TRBV21-1 | CASSRGRQARVDGYTF | TGTGCCAGCAGCAGAGGAAGACAGGCCCGAGTGGATGGCTACACCTTC
TRBD1 | TRBJ2-7 | . | TRBV6-1 | CASSKDRGASYEQYF | TGTGCCAGCAGTAAAGACAGGGGGGCTTCCTACGAGCAGTACTTC
TRBD1 | TRBJ2-7 | . | TRBV19 | CASRRTGTYEQYF | TGTGCCAGTAGAAGGACAGGGACCTACGAGCAGTACTTC
TRBD1 | TRBJ1-5 | . | TRBV4-2 | CASSQDRTGNSNQPQHF | TGTGCCAGCAGCCAAGATCGGACAGGTAATAGCAATCAGCCCCAGCATTTT
. | TRBJ2-1 | . | TRBV7-3 | CASSLTPGYNEQFF | TGTGCCAGCAGCTTAACACCGGGTTACAATGAGCAGTTCTTC
TRBD1 | TRBJ1-5 | . | TRBV6-5 | CASSNRGLIQPQHF | TGTGCCAGCAGTAACAGGGGGCTGATTCAGCCCCAGCATTTT
TRBD1 | TRBJ1-1 | . | TRBV4-1 | CASSQDARQGRTEAFF | TGCGCCAGCAGCCAAGATGCCCGACAGGGGCGAACTGAAGCTTTCTTT